A single sample gave rise to the 12 T cell receptor beta chains below, sequenced in a study of blood T cell repertoires in COVID-19. Produced via immunoSEQ multiplex PCR; TCRdb's table is partial and in-frame only. The sample holds more than 200,000 clones, 86% seen once. The sequenced sample was peripheral blood. These receptors originate from a man aged 25-45 years with active or convalescent COVID-19.

In this sample, this clone turned up once. The V gene is TRBV7-2, the J gene TRBJ2-6, with D possibly TRBD1 on 5 matching bases. Germline V CDR1 and CDR2: SGHTA, FQGNSA. This CDR3 has 19 residues. The V end was cut by 1 base, the J end by 3 bases, with 19 bases between. Written as DNA, the CDR3 is TGTGCCAGCAGCTTAGTAAGGGCCAGGGCGGAAGGTGGGGCCAACGTCCTGACTTTC. This translates into CASSLVRARAEGGANVLTF.

J is TRBJ1-2 and V is TRBV4-2; D is ambiguous. The CDR3 is made up of 14 amino acids. The V end was cut by 0 bases, the J end by 4 bases, with 9 bases between. The germline V gene has CDR1 LGHNA and CDR2 YNFKEQ. CDR3 sequence (DNA): TGTGCCAGCAGCCAAGATCTAGGAAGCTATGGCTACACCTTC. Residues: CASSQDLGSYGYTF.

This clone appeared once. The J gene is TRBJ2-3, the V gene TRBV5-4, with TRBD2 identical over 8 bases. This CDR3 is built from 13 residues. J was trimmed by 14 bases and V by 0 bases; bases with no gene match: 8. Germline V gene sequence: CDR1 SGHNT, CDR2 YYREEE (reference sequence). The CDR3 spells CASSLEPGGGWYF. CDR3 nucleotides: TGTGCCAGCAGCTTGGAGCCGGGCGGGGGGTGGTATTTT.

This clone was picked up one time. The chain joins TRBV2 to TRBJ1-1; tentative D call: TRBD1 (5 bases). Between the trimmed V and J ends, which lost 5 bases and 11 bases, there was a span of 18 bases. Per the germline V gene, CDR1 is SNHLY and CDR2 is FYNNEI. CDR3 length: 13 amino acids. Here the CDR3 reads CASSRGGGLLAFF. The CDR3 region has the DNA TGTGCCAGCAGTCGCGGGGGGGGTTTGCTGGCTTTCTTT.

V usage is TRBV2 and J usage is TRBJ2-3, with 8 bases lining up with TRBD2. The CDR3 is made up of 15 amino acids. After removal of 5 bases from V and 1 base from J, the junction contained 5 bases not matched to a gene. CDR1 is SNHLY, CDR2 FYNNEI, per germline. The CDR3 DNA reads TGTGCCAGCAGTTTAGGACTAGCCGGCACAGATACGCAGTATTTT. Translating gives CASSLGLAGTDTQYF.

The chain couples TRBV11-2 to TRBJ1-6; 7 nucleotides match TRBD1. This CDR3 contains 15 residues. The junction had 8 bases not matched to a gene; V was cut back by 3 bases and J by 9 bases. Germline values: CDR1 SGHAT, CDR2 FQNNGV. The CDR3 protein is CASSFSGGLFSPLHF. DNA of the CDR3: TGTGCCAGCAGCTTTTCAGGGGGATTATTTTCACCCCTCCACTTT. The full variable domain, rest sourced from reference TRBV11-2 and TRBJ1-6, is EAGVAQSPRYKIIEKRQSVAFWCNPISGHATLYWYQQILGQGPKLLIQFQNNGVVDDSQLPKDRFSAERLKGVDSTLKIQPAKLEDSAVYLCASSFSGGLFSPLHFGNGTRLTVT.

This clone appeared a single time. J is TRBJ2-1 and V is TRBV7-9; D gene ambiguous. This CDR3 has 13 residues. Germline-derived CDR1 and CDR2 are SEHNR and FQNEAQ (reference sequence). V was shortened by 1 base and J by 8 bases, with 9 bases between the two germline ends. The CDR3 DNA sequence: TGTGCCAGCAGCTTAGGTGGCGGCTATGAGCAGTTCTTC. It specifies CASSLGGGYEQFF.

The J gene is TRBJ2-3, the V gene TRBV6-4, with D perhaps TRBD2 (6 bases). In germline, CDR1 is MRHNA, CDR2 SNTAGT. This CDR3 region has 15 residues. V was clipped by 4 bases and J by 1 base, with 12 bases between them. DNA of the CDR3: TGTGCCAGCAGTGCCCTGGCTAGCGGCACAGATACGCAGTATTTT. It yields the protein CASSALASGTDTQYF.

The chain uses TRBV6-5 and TRBJ1-2; 9 bases map to TRBD1. The V and J ends lost 5 bases and 2 bases, in that order; junction bases with no gene match: 6. CDR3 length equals 15 residues. Looked up from germline, CDR1 is MNHEY and CDR2 is SVGAGI. The CDR3 loop is CASSPGTGHNYGYTF. The CDR3 DNA follows: TGTGCCAGCAGTCCTGGGACAGGGCACAACTATGGCTACACCTTC.

The chain combines TRBV5-6 with TRBJ1-2, with D hard to call. Trimming stripped 0 bases from V and 7 bases from J, with 10 bases between. This CDR3 has 13 residues. CDR1 SGHDT and CDR2 YYEEEE come from the germline V gene. CDR3 amino acids: CASSLGTEPGYTF. The CDR3 nucleotides read TGTGCCAGCAGCTTGGGAACAGAGCCTGGCTACACCTTC.

In its sample, this clone was seen a few times. The chain couples TRBV5-6 to TRBJ1-1; D uncertain. The CDR3 sequence is 16 residues long. V lost 7 bases and J lost 5, with 24 bases in between. In germline, CDR1 is SGHDT, CDR2 YYEEEE. CDR3 protein: CASLEVGTDKYTEAFF. DNA for the CDR3: TGTGCCAGCTTGGAGGTGGGTACAGATAAATATACTGAAGCTTTCTTT.

The CDR3 reads CASTPDRSSGNTIYF. The CDR3 DNA reads as TGCGCCAGCACGCCGGACAGAAGCTCTGGAAACACCATATATTTT. The chain links TRBV4-1 to TRBJ1-3, with D possibly TRBD1 on 6 matching bases. This CDR3 comprises 15 residues. V lost 7 bases, J lost 0 bases, and 13 bases lay in between. CDR1 is MGHRA, CDR2 YSYEKL, per germline.